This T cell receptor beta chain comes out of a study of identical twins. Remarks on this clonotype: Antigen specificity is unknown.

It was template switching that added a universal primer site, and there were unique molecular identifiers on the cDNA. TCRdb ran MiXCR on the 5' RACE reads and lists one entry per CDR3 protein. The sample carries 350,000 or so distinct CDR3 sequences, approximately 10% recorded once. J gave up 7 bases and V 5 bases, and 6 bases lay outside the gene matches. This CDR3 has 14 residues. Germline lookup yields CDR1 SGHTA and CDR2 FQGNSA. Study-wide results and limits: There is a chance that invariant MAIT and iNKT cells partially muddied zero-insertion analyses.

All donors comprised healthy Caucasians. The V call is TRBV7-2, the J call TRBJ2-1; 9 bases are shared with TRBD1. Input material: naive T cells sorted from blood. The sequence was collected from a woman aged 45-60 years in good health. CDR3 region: CASSPGTGWNEQFF. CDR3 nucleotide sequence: TGTGCCAGCAGCCCGGGGACAGGGTGGAATGAGCAGTTCTTC.